This entry lists 3 T cell receptor beta chains sequenced from one sample in a study of T-cell reconstitution after alpha-beta-depleted transplantation in children. Unique molecular identifiers were incorporated into the prepared TCRbeta library. TCRdb fed the PCR reads into MiXCR, producing one record per CDR3 protein. The table shows roughly 500,000 distinct CDR3 sequences, with over 25% occurring only once. Sequenced material: PBMCs from the stem cell graft donor, taken from the stem cell graft. These receptors were collected from a human donor who donated a stem cell graft to a child with aplastic anemia.

The CDR3 DNA sequence: TGCGCCAGCAGCTTCGAGGACCCCGACATCAATGAGCAGTTCTTC. It codes for CASSFEDPDINEQFF. The rearrangement links TRBV5-1 to TRBJ2-1; D is uncertain. The germline V gene has CDR1 SGHRS and CDR2 YFSETQ. This CDR3 contains 15 residues. The V end was cut by 2 bases, the J end by 6 bases, with 15 bases between.

This clonotype was found a few times. The rearrangement uses TRBV12-3 or TRBV12-4 and TRBJ1-5, with D possibly being TRBD1 (5 bases). V was cut by 2 bases and J by 1 base, with 9 bases left in between. The CDR3 is made up of 15 amino acids. The CDR3, as DNA: TGTGCCAGCAGTTTAAAGGGGCGGAGCAATCAGCCCCAGCATTTT. Translating gives CASSLKGRSNQPQHF.

This clonotype was picked up a small number of times. The chain couples TRBV6-5 to TRBJ2-3; D possibly corresponds to TRBD2 (7 bases). Germline CDR1 reads MNHEY; CDR2 reads SVGAGI. V was pared by 0 bases and J by 1 base, with 20 bases between. The CDR3 extends over 19 amino acids. As DNA, the CDR3 is TGTGCCAGCAGTTACTCCGGGGGGCGCGAGTTTACTCGCACAGATACGCAGTATTTT. Translation gives CASSYSGGREFTRTDTQYF.